The rows below give T cell receptor beta chains drawn from one sample of a study of human T cells and chemical hapten exposure. TCRdb reprocessed the RACE reads via MiXCR and lists one record per CDR3 protein. The sample lists 360,000 or so distinct CDR3 sequences; under 6.5% were seen once. This specimen was whole blood, taken in connection with sensitization to the hapten diphenylcyclopropenone (DPC). The receptors were sampled from a woman younger than 35 with alopecia areata. Some clones in this sample may be carry-over from other donors' samples. The CDR3 runs from the conserved cysteine through the conserved F or W. A D gene is named only where the DNA matches it firmly. A row's size may be missing; if present it is once, few, many or a size class.

D	size	J	V	DNA	CDR3
NA	many	TRBJ1-5	TRBV12-3/TRBV12-4	TGTGCCATCTCGACAGAAATTAATCAGCCCCAGCATTTT	CAISTEINQPQHF
TRBD2	NA	TRBJ2-3	TRBV28	TGTGCCAGCAGTTCGTTCCTAGCGGGGGGGCTAAATACGCAGTATTTT	CASSSFLAGGLNTQYF
TRBD2	few	TRBJ2-2	TRBV24-1	TGTGCCACCAGTGGCCCGGGACTATCGAACACCGGGGAGCTGTTTTTT	CATSGPGLSNTGELFF
TRBD2	few	TRBJ2-2	TRBV12-3/TRBV12-4	TGTGCCAGCAGTCGGCATTTAGCGGGGGGGCTAAAGGCGAACACCGGGGAGCTGTTTTTT	CASSRHLAGGLKANTGELFF
TRBD1	few	TRBJ1-6	TRBV3-1	TGTGCCAGCAGCCAAGATCCGTTCGGGACAGGGGATTCACCCCTCCACTTT	CASSQDPFGTGDSPLHF
TRBD1	many	TRBJ1-3	TRBV10-3	TGTGCCATCATTGAAGGACAGGGGTCCAACTCTGGAAACACCATATATTTT	CAIIEGQGSNSGNTIYF
NA	few	TRBJ2-3	TRBV7-2	TGTGCCAGCAGCGGGAACAGCGATACGCAGTATTTT	CASSGNSDTQYF
TRBD2	medium-sized	TRBJ2-1	TRBV27	TGTGCCAGCAGTTTAGGAAGCGGGGGGACCCGCAATGAGCAGTTCTTC	CASSLGSGGTRNEQFF
NA	many	TRBJ2-3	TRBV28	TGTGCCAGCAGTAGCGGACGGAGGCTCTCTCTAACTAATAGCACAGATACGCAGTATTTT	CASSSGRRLSLTNSTDTQYF
TRBD2	many	TRBJ2-3	TRBV4-2	TGTGCCAGCAGCCAAGATTTAGCGGCGGGGGGGTCAGATACGCAGTATTTT	CASSQDLAAGGSDTQYF
TRBD2	few	TRBJ2-3	TRBV6-2/TRBV6-3	TGTGCCAGCAAGCTAGCGGGGGCAGATACGCAGTATTTT	CASKLAGADTQYF
NA	many	TRBJ1-5	TRBV6-5	TGTGCCAGCAGTTCCGAGGGGGGTGGCCAGCCCCAGCATTTT	CASSSEGGGQPQHF
TRBD1	NA	TRBJ1-5	TRBV6-6	TGTGCCAGCAGTTACGCGGGACAGGGGTACAATCAGCCCCAGCATTTT	CASSYAGQGYNQPQHF
NA	many	TRBJ1-6	TRBV20-1	TGCAGTGCTGCCGTCGGGGGCGATTTTGGTTCACCCCTCCACTTT	CSAAVGGDFGSPLHF
NA	many	TRBJ1-5	TRBV7-2	TGTGCCAGCAGCCCACAAATCAGGGATAAGAGCAATCAGCCCCAGCATTTT	CASSPQIRDKSNQPQHF
NA	NA	TRBJ2-3	TRBV10-3	TGTGCCATCAGTGGTCAACACAAAGGGGATACGCAGTATTTT	CAISGQHKGDTQYF
TRBD1	NA	TRBJ2-3	TRBV7-3	TGTGCCAGCAGGTCGCCGGGACAGGGCACAGATACGCAGTATTTT	CASRSPGQGTDTQYF
TRBD2	NA	TRBJ2-3	TRBV5-6	TGTGCCAGCAGCCCCCCGACTAGCGGGGGCGGCACGCAGTATTTT	CASSPPTSGGGTQYF